This TCR beta chain was found in a study of blood T cell repertoires in COVID-19. Turning to the study itself: PBMCs, B-cell-depleted T cells, or T cells were the source of the cDNA or gDNA that made up the material.

Clones were sequenced by immunoSEQ multiplex PCR, and TCRdb holds only the in-frame ones, with some missing. This sample has tens of thousands of clones, with approximately 82% found just once. Germline CDR1 LNHDA, CDR2 SQIVND (reference sequence). V was clipped by 5 bases and J by 0 bases, with 13 bases between them. The CDR3 has 15 residues. The sequenced sample was peripheral blood. The V and J genes are TRBV19 and TRBJ1-1; no definite D call. This TCR derives from a human donor in a cohort sampled during active COVID-19. The CDR3 coding sequence is TGTGCCAGTAGTGCTCGACGGACTATGAACACTGAAGCTTTCTTT. It specifies CASSARRTMNTEAFF.